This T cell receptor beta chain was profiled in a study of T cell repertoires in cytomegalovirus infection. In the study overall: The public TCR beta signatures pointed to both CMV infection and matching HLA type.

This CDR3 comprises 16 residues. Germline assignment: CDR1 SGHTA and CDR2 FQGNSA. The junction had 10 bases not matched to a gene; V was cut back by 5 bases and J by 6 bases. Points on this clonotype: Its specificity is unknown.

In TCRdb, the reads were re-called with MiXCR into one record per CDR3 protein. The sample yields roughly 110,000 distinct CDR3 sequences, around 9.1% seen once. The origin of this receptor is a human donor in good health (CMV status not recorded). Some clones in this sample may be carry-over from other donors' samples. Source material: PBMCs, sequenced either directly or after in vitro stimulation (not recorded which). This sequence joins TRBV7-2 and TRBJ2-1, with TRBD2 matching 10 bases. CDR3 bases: TGTGCCAGCAGCCCGGGGGGCAGCGGGAGGGTCAATGAGCAGTTCTTC. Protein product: CASSPGGSGRVNEQFF.